This TCR beta chain emerged from a study of post-analysis software for immune sequencing data. As for the study in general: Relapsing-remitting, secondary progressive and progressive-relapsing courses of multiple sclerosis were included.

Notes on the study in general: Analysis by F measure revealed that same-batch samples clustered strongly together. In patients, about 5 TRBV segments were more frequent than in controls, with TRBV5-6, TRBV5-1 and TRBV20-1 among them.

Unique molecular identifiers were built into the TCR beta cDNA libraries. T cells numbering about 0.9 to 11 million yielded roughly 0.5 million cDNA molecules. TCRdb called the PCR reads again in MiXCR, with one record for every CDR3 protein. The sample has about 540,000 distinct CDR3 sequences; around a third are singletons. The V gene lost 2 bases and the J gene lost 1 base, with 18 bases spanning the gap. The length of the CDR3 is 18 residues. Germline assignment: CDR1 SGHTA and CDR2 FQGNSA. Concerning this clonotype: Its antigen remains unknown.

This sequence originates from a girl aged 2-17 years with multiple sclerosis. This chain uses TRBV7-2 with TRBJ1-5; a weak D match, TRBD1 (5 bases). The material sequenced was blood. CDR3 nucleotide sequence: TGTGCCAGCAGCTTATTGGGGGGTTTCGGTATGAGCAATCAGCCCCAGCATTTT. Translating it yields CASSLLGGFGMSNQPQHF.